The 28 T cell receptor beta chains presented below share a single source sample, sequenced in a study of blood T cell repertoires in COVID-19. The protocol was immunoSEQ multiplex PCR, while the TCRdb copy is restricted to in-frame clones and leaves out a portion. The sample has just over 250,000 clones, about 91% seen once; the top ten hold approximately 2.6%. Sequencing input: peripheral blood. The receptors originated from a person under 35 with COVID-19, enrolled during active disease.

This clone was recorded only once. The V call is TRBV24-1, the J call TRBJ1-5; D gene unclear. V was clipped by 6 bases and J by 2 bases, with 10 bases between them. This CDR3 is built from 14 residues. The germline gives CDR1 KGHDR, CDR2 SFDVKD. DNA for the CDR3: TGTGCCACCAGTTCGGGGATCGGCAATCAGCCCCAGCATTTT. Translated: CATSSGIGNQPQHF.

The chain recombines TRBV6-4 with TRBJ1-1, with D tentatively TRBD1 (5 bases). CDR1 and CDR2 (germline): MRHNA, SNTAGT. V lost 11 bases, J lost 0 bases, and 16 bases lay in between. The CDR3 covers 14 residues. Written as DNA, the CDR3 is TGTGCCGGGACTCCGGGCCTACTGAACACTGAAGCTTTCTTT. Translated: CAGTPGLLNTEAFF.

This clone was seen more than once but under ten times. The V call is TRBV28, the J call TRBJ2-7; possible D gene TRBD2, 5 bases. The germline CDR1 and CDR2 sequences are MDHEN and SYDVKM. CDR3 length: 13 amino acids. V was clipped by 2 bases and J by 4 bases, with 9 bases between them. The CDR3 here is CASSLRVAYEQYF. The CDR3 coding sequence is TGTGCCAGCAGTTTAAGGGTAGCGTACGAGCAGTACTTC.

V gene TRBV4-3 combines with J gene TRBJ2-3; 9 bases map to TRBD2. V was clipped by 0 bases and J by 0 bases; unmatched bases: 10. Looked up from germline, CDR1 is LGHNA and CDR2 is YSLEER. The CDR3 contains 19 residues. The CDR3 region is CASSQDFAGGPTSTDTQYF. The CDR3, as DNA: TGCGCCAGCAGCCAAGATTTCGCGGGAGGGCCGACAAGCACAGATACGCAGTATTTT.

The chain is built from TRBV5-6 and TRBJ1-6, with D uncertain. With 0 bases removed from V and 12 bases from J, the gap between germline ends came to 10 bases. Germline V CDR1 and CDR2: SGHDT, YYEEEE. There are 13 residues in the CDR3. This CDR3 reads CASSLGGREPLHF. CDR3 DNA: TGTGCCAGCAGCTTGGGAGGCCGTGAACCCCTCCACTTT. The full variable domain, completed using reference TRBV5-6 and TRBJ1-6, is DAGVTQSPTHLIKTRGQQVTLRCSPKSGHDTVSWYQQALGQGPQFIFQYYEEEERQRGNFPDRFSGHQFPNYSSELNVNALLLGDSALYLCASSLGGREPLHFGNGTRLTVT.

This sequence joins TRBV30 and TRBJ2-5, with 12 bases aligning to TRBD2. The J segment lost 5 bases and the V segment lost 8 bases, leaving 18 bases of the junction unmatched. The CDR3 spans 17 residues. CDR1 is GTSNPN and CDR2 is SVGIG in the germline V gene (reference sequence). The CDR3 nucleotides are TGTGCCGCGAGTGGGGGACTAGCGGGCCAGGGTCAGGAGACCCAGTACTTC. Its translation: CAASGGLAGQGQETQYF.

The V and J genes are TRBV5-4 and TRBJ2-3; 8 bases fit TRBD2. Germline assignment: CDR1 SGHNT and CDR2 YYREEE (reference sequence). With V trimmed by 6 bases and J by 7 bases, 19 bases remained unmatched. This CDR3 has 17 residues. This chain's CDR3 is CASTPWSGSRGRNTQYF. CDR3 bases: TGTGCCAGCACCCCATGGAGCGGGAGTAGGGGTAGGAATACGCAGTATTTT.

V gene TRBV29-1 combines with J gene TRBJ2-3; 8 bases align to TRBD2. CDR3 length: 14 residues. J was trimmed by 2 bases and V by 3 bases; bases with no gene match: 4. Germline V lookup: CDR1 SQVTM, CDR2 ANQGSEA. The CDR3 DNA follows: TGCAGCGTTGATTCCGGGAGGGCCACAGATACGCAGTATTTT. This translates into CSVDSGRATDTQYF.

The chain uses TRBV29-1 and TRBJ2-7; possible D gene TRBD2, 6 bases. Trimming took off 3 bases at V and 2 bases at J, with 26 bases between the two ends. The length of the CDR3 is 18 residues. Germline assignment: CDR1 SQVTM and CDR2 ANQGSEA. CDR3 amino acids: CSVDQAGPRPILAYEQYF. DNA of the CDR3: TGCAGCGTTGATCAGGCGGGGCCGCGCCCAATCTTGGCCTACGAGCAGTACTTC.

The V gene is TRBV7-9, the J gene TRBJ1-2; a weak D match, TRBD1 (6 bases). The ends were cut back, 5 bases at V and 2 bases at J, with 9 bases in the middle. CDR3 length: 13 amino acids. Germline V gene data show CDR1 as SEHNR and CDR2 as FQNEAQ (reference sequence). The CDR3 loop is CASSPDRNYGYTF. DNA for the CDR3: TGTGCCAGCAGCCCAGACAGGAACTATGGCTACACCTTC.

This chain links TRBV30 with TRBJ1-5; 9 bases line up with TRBD1. The germline CDR1 and CDR2 sequences are GTSNPN and SVGIG (reference sequence). CDR3 length: 15 residues. V was pared by 3 bases and J by 5 bases, with 8 bases of the junction left unmatched. The CDR3 nucleotides read TGTGCCTGGAGCGGAATGGGACAGGGAGATCAGCCCCAGCATTTT. Its protein is CAWSGMGQGDQPQHF. Supplemented by reference TRBV30 and TRBJ1-5, the full variable domain reads SQTIHQWPATLVQPVGSPLSLECTVEGTSNPNLYWYRQAAGRGLQLLFYSVGIGQISSEVPQNLSASRPQDRQFILSSKKLLLSDSGFYLCAWSGMGQGDQPQHFGDGTRLSIL.

The J gene is TRBJ1-4, the V gene TRBV9, with 8 bases fitting TRBD1. V dropped 2 bases and J dropped 4; count of bases not matched to a gene: 1. The CDR3 is 14 amino acids. Germline V CDR1 and CDR2: SGDLS, YYNGEE. The CDR3 DNA reads as TGTGCCAGCAGCGTTGACAGGGGTAATGAAAAACTGTTTTTT. Translating it yields CASSVDRGNEKLFF.

V usage is TRBV2 and J usage is TRBJ1-3; D gene ambiguous. Trimming pared 6 bases from V and 2 bases from J, leaving 8 bases between. The CDR3 contains 13 residues. Germline values: CDR1 SNHLY, CDR2 FYNNEI. In DNA, the CDR3 is TGTGCCAGCAGAGCGATGGCTGGAAACACCATATATTTT. It is translated as CASRAMAGNTIYF.

This rearrangement joins TRBV29-1 to TRBJ2-7; 13 positions agree with TRBD2. Germline V lookup: CDR1 SQVTM, CDR2 ANQGSEA. The CDR3 is made up of 13 amino acids. Germline trimming cut 7 bases from V and 5 bases from J; bases unmatched to any gene: 5. CDR3 in amino acids: CSARLAGGHEQYF. The CDR3, as DNA: TGCAGCGCAAGACTAGCGGGAGGCCACGAGCAGTACTTC.

V usage is TRBV19 and J usage is TRBJ2-2; D uncertain. Germline CDR1 LNHDA, CDR2 SQIVND (reference sequence). The CDR3 spans 14 residues. Trimming left V 6 bases short and J 3 bases short, with 11 bases between. The CDR3 loop reads CASRVHRDTGELFF. As DNA, the CDR3 is TGTGCCAGTAGGGTCCACAGAGACACCGGGGAGCTGTTTTTT.

This clone was seen once. V usage is TRBV6-2 or TRBV6-3 and J usage is TRBJ2-1, with a weak D call TRBD2 (6 bases). Germline CDR1 MNHEY, CDR2 SVGEGT. The CDR3 runs to 18 residues. Trimming removed 0 bases from V and 1 base from J, with 16 bases in between. As DNA, the CDR3 is TGTGCCAGCAGTTACTCAAACGATCTAGCGAAGTCCTACAATGAGCAGTTCTTC. This translates into CASSYSNDLAKSYNEQFF.

The V call is TRBV30, the J call TRBJ2-5; D may be TRBD2 (5 bases). The V gene's germline CDR1 is GTSNPN and CDR2 SVGIG (reference sequence). This CDR3 spans 13 amino acids. The V and J ends lost 1 base and 1 base respectively, with 7 bases between them. Here the CDR3 DNA reads TGTGCCTGGAGTGGGCTAGCCCAAGAGACCCAGTACTTC. Its translation is CAWSGLAQETQYF.

V gene TRBV27 combines with J gene TRBJ2-7, with 10 bases identical to TRBD2. The germline V gene has CDR1 MNHEY and CDR2 SMNVEV (reference sequence). Unmatched junction bases numbered 7, after V lost 5 bases and J lost 3 bases. The CDR3 is made up of 15 amino acids. The CDR3 DNA sequence: TGTGCCAGCAGTGCCCGGACTAGCGGCTACTACGAGCAGTACTTC. Translation gives CASSARTSGYYEQYF.

The chain links TRBV11-2 to TRBJ1-2; D perhaps matches TRBD1 (6 bases). The CDR3 runs 15 residues. Trimming left V 4 bases short and J 5 bases short, with 17 bases between. The germline V gene has CDR1 SGHAT and CDR2 FQNNGV. The CDR3, as DNA: TGTGCCAGCAGCTCCCCGACAGGCGCTAGGTATGGCTACACCTTC. Amino acids: CASSSPTGARYGYTF.

The rearrangement uses TRBV5-1 and TRBJ2-3; 7 nucleotides line up with TRBD2. With 3 bases clipped from V and 3 bases from J, the junction kept 4 bases outside the gene matches. This CDR3 is built from 14 residues. The germline CDR1 and CDR2 sequences are SGHRS and YFSETQ. Here the CDR3 DNA reads TGCGCCAGCAGCTGGGGAGGGAAGACAGATACGCAGTATTTT. Amino acid sequence: CASSWGGKTDTQYF.

V gene TRBV6-5 combines with J gene TRBJ2-3, with D perhaps TRBD2 (5 bases). The CDR3 sequence is 14 residues long. The germline V gene encodes CDR1 MNHEY and CDR2 SVGAGI. With 6 bases removed from V and 5 bases from J, the gap between germline ends came to 15 bases. The CDR3 DNA is TGTGCCAGCAGCAAGCCGGGAAGACTAGATACGCAGTATTTT. Translation gives CASSKPGRLDTQYF.

V gene TRBV9 combines with J gene TRBJ2-5; D remains ambiguous. Per the germline V gene, CDR1 is SGDLS and CDR2 is YYNGEE. The CDR3 totals 13 residues. Trimming removed 0 bases at V and 2 bases at J, with 5 bases between. The CDR3 nucleotides are TGTGCCAGCAGCGTAGGGCAACAAGAGACCCAGTACTTC. Translated: CASSVGQQETQYF. Together with reference TRBV9 and TRBJ2-5, the CDR3 gives the full variable domain: DSGVTQTPKHLITATGQRVTLRCSPRSGDLSVYWYQQSLDQGLQFLIQYYNGEERAKGNILERFSAQQFPDLHSELNLSSLELGDSALYFCASSVGQQETQYFGPGTRLLVL.

J is TRBJ1-2 and V is TRBV10-3; 7 bases align to TRBD1. This CDR3 has 14 amino acids. J was trimmed by 7 bases and V by 8 bases; bases with no gene match: 13. CDR1 and CDR2 from the germline V gene are ENHRY and SYGVKD. For the CDR3, the DNA is TGTGCCATCTCTACAGAGGACAGGCCCAGTGGCTACACCTTC. Translated: CAISTEDRPSGYTF.

V usage is TRBV24-1 and J usage is TRBJ2-1; D might be TRBD1 (5 bases). Trimming removed 11 bases at V and 10 bases at J, with 14 bases between. The CDR3 contains 11 residues. Germline CDR1 reads KGHDR; CDR2 reads SFDVKD. CDR3 loop: CAIKQGGEQFF. The CDR3 nucleotides read TGTGCCATCAAGCAGGGTGGGGAGCAGTTCTTC.

The rearrangement links TRBV27 to TRBJ2-1, with D hard to call. Trimming took off 2 bases at V and 3 bases at J, with 11 bases between the two ends. The CDR3 loop spans 15 amino acids. Germline V gives CDR1 MNHEY, CDR2 SMNVEV (reference sequence). The CDR3 sequence is CASSLGPPGYNEQFF. CDR3 coding DNA: TGTGCCAGCAGTTTAGGGCCCCCAGGCTACAATGAGCAGTTCTTC.

This clone was seen just once. The chain joins TRBV3-1 (or the pseudogene TRBV3-2) to TRBJ2-7, with TRBD2 matching over 8 bases. In germline, CDR1 is LGHDT, CDR2 YNNKEL (reference sequence). The ends lost 0 bases at V and 5 bases at J; junction bases unmatched: 12. The CDR3 runs 17 residues. For the CDR3, the DNA is TGTGCCAGCAGCCAAGATTTGAGCGGGAGTCCCCAGGACGAGCAGTACTTC. This sequence encodes CASSQDLSGSPQDEQYF.

This clone came up a few times. The chain links TRBV9 to TRBJ1-5; 12 bases agree with TRBD1. Germline-derived CDR1 and CDR2 are SGDLS and YYNGEE. V shed 4 bases and J 7 bases; nucleotides not matched to a gene: 9. The CDR3 is made up of 16 amino acids. In DNA form, the CDR3 reads TGTGCCAGCAGCCTCGGGACAGGGGGCGGGGGACAGCCCCAGCATTTT. It translates to CASSLGTGGGGQPQHF.

V gene TRBV20-1 combines with J gene TRBJ2-7, with TRBD1 as a possible D gene (6 bases). V was cut by 4 bases and J by 6 bases, with 10 bases left in between. This CDR3 has 11 residues. Germline assignment: CDR1 DFQATT and CDR2 SNEGSKA (reference sequence). The CDR3 bases are TGCAGTGCTACCCCAGGGGTCGAGCAGTACTTC. Its translation: CSATPGVEQYF.